Below, 30 T cell receptor beta chains from the same sample are listed, as sequenced in a study of cytomegalovirus exposure and HLA in healthy donors. Sequencing used immunoSEQ multiplex PCR; TCRdb keeps in-frame clones, though not all of them. Of more than 250,000 clones in the sample, roughly 90% were seen once. The sample taken for sequencing was PBMCs. These receptors were taken from a woman between 18 and 29 years old in good health and CMV-seronegative.

This clone was counted a few times. This chain links TRBV25-1 with TRBJ2-7; D might be TRBD1 (5 bases). The CDR3 is 12 amino acids. Trimming left V 2 bases short and J 9 bases short, with 11 bases between. The germline V gene encodes CDR1 MGHDK and CDR2 SYGVNS. The CDR3 protein is CASSEQGSWQYF. DNA for the CDR3: TGTGCCAGCAGTGAACAGGGCTCCTGGCAGTACTTC.

The rearrangement links TRBV12-5 to TRBJ2-1; unclear D gene. Germline assignment: CDR1 LGHNT and CDR2 FRNRAP. The CDR3 has 9 residues. V lost 6 bases and J lost 10, with 4 bases in between. In nucleotides, the CDR3 is TGTGCTAGTGGCCAAGAGCAGTTCTTC. Its translation: CASGQEQFF.

This sequence joins TRBV28 and TRBJ2-7; the D gene is possibly TRBD2 (6 bases). The CDR3 spans 12 residues. Germline V gene data show CDR1 as MDHEN and CDR2 as SYDVKM. V was cut by 7 bases and J by 4 bases, with 11 bases left in between. In DNA, the CDR3 is TGTGCCAGCACCGGGGGTGAGTACGAGCAGTACTTC. This translates into CASTGGEYEQYF.

The J gene is TRBJ2-1, the V gene TRBV9; TRBD2 matches at 9 bases. J was trimmed by 3 bases and V by 2 bases; bases with no gene match: 3. Germline-derived CDR1 and CDR2 are SGDLS and YYNGEE. The CDR3 is 15 residues long. The CDR3 nucleotides read TGTGCCAGCAGCGTGGGGACTAGCTTCTACAATGAGCAGTTCTTC. This encodes CASSVGTSFYNEQFF.

V and J are TRBV5-6 and TRBJ2-3; D not resolved. Germline V gene sequence: CDR1 SGHDT, CDR2 YYEEEE. CDR3 size: 14 residues. V lost 3 bases and J lost 5, with 13 bases in between. The CDR3 sequence is CASSSRTARDTQYF. In nucleotides, the CDR3 is TGTGCCAGCAGCTCCCGAACCGCGCGAGATACGCAGTATTTT.

The chain carries TRBV6-5 and TRBJ2-3; 10 bases fit TRBD2. In germline, CDR1 is MNHEY, CDR2 SVGAGI. This CDR3 region has 14 residues. The V and J ends lost 3 bases and 5 bases, in that order; junction bases with no gene match: 2. The CDR3 here is CASSYSGRLDTQYF. The CDR3 DNA sequence: TGTGCCAGCAGTTATAGCGGGAGGTTAGATACGCAGTATTTT.

V and J are TRBV7-9 and TRBJ2-3; D unclear. Germline CDR1 reads SEHNR; CDR2 reads FQNEAQ (reference sequence). Trimming pared 4 bases from V and 2 bases from J, leaving 10 bases between. The CDR3 sequence is 14 residues long. The CDR3 coding sequence is TGTGCCAGCAGCTCCCCCATCTACACAGATACGCAGTATTTT. Its protein is CASSSPIYTDTQYF. Looking up the rest from reference TRBV7-9 and TRBJ2-3 gives the full variable domain: DTGVSQNPRHKITKRGQNVTFRCDPISEHNRLYWYRQTLGQGPEFLTYFQNEAQLEKSRLLSDRFSAERPKGSFSTLEIQRTEQGDSAMYLCASSSPIYTDTQYFGPGTRLTVL.

This clone was picked up a small number of times. The genes are TRBV6-5 and TRBJ1-2, with unresolved D. V shed 7 bases and J shed 4 bases, with 10 bases lying between them. In germline, CDR1 is MNHEY, CDR2 SVGAGI. The CDR3 sequence is 12 residues long. CDR3 DNA: TGTGCCAGCACCCAAGCCGGCTATGGCTACACCTTC. This gives the protein CASTQAGYGYTF.

The chain combines TRBV7-2 with TRBJ2-1; 8 positions match TRBD2. The V segment lost 1 base and the J segment 5 bases; nucleotides outside the gene matches: 4. Germline V gives CDR1 SGHTA, CDR2 FQGNSA. The CDR3 runs 15 residues. The CDR3 nucleotides read TGTGCCAGCAGCTTAGTAGCCGGGGGGGACAATGAGCAGTTCTTC. Protein product: CASSLVAGGDNEQFF.

This clone was seen only a few times. V usage is TRBV19 and J usage is TRBJ2-2; D remains unclear. Trimming left V 5 bases short and J 7 bases short, with 11 bases between. CDR3 size: 13 residues. Germline assignment: CDR1 LNHDA and CDR2 SQIVND (reference sequence). The CDR3 loop reads CASSATLGGELFF. DNA of the CDR3: TGTGCCAGTAGTGCTACCCTCGGCGGGGAGCTGTTTTTT.

The chain joins TRBV15 to TRBJ1-1; D is unresolved. The CDR3 covers 14 residues. Germline V CDR1 and CDR2: LNHNV, YYDKDF (reference sequence). The germline V and J ends were trimmed by 4 bases and 11 bases, with 20 bases remaining between them. The CDR3 spells CATSTAPGSRNAFF. The CDR3 nucleotides are TGTGCCACCAGCACGGCCCCAGGTTCCAGGAACGCTTTCTTT.

The chain recombines TRBV5-1 with TRBJ1-2; TRBD1 might be the D (6 bases). This CDR3 is built from 13 residues. The V gene's germline CDR1 is SGHRS and CDR2 YFSETQ. V was trimmed by 3 bases and J by 8 bases, leaving 14 bases between them. CDR3 in amino acids: CASSSGTTHGYTF. CDR3 DNA sequence: TGCGCCAGCAGCTCCGGGACAACTCACGGCTACACCTTC. Filled out from reference TRBV5-1 and TRBJ1-2, the complete variable domain reads KAGVTQTPRYLIKTRGQQVTLSCSPISGHRSVSWYQQTPGQGLQFLFEYFSETQRNKGNFPGRFSGRQFSNSRSEMNVSTLELGDSALYLCASSSGTTHGYTFGSGTRLTVV.

The sample holds a few counts of this clone. The rearrangement links TRBV2 to TRBJ2-7; 10 positions agree with TRBD1. This CDR3 is built from 13 residues. Per germline, CDR1 SNHLY and CDR2 FYNNEI. V gave up 6 bases and J gave up 4 bases; unmatched junction bases: 3. DNA of the CDR3: TGTGCCAGCAGCCGGACAGGGGGGTACGAGCAGTACTTC. It translates to CASSRTGGYEQYF. Full variable domain (remainder filled in from reference TRBV2 and TRBJ2-7): EPEVTQTPSHQVTQMGQEVILRCVPISNHLYFYWYRQILGQKVEFLVSFYNNEISEKSEIFDDQFSVERPDGSNFTLKIRSTKLEDSAMYFCASSRTGGYEQYFGPGTRLTVT.

The chain links TRBV7-2 to TRBJ2-6; 10 bases fit TRBD1. V shed 6 bases, J shed 2 bases, and the junction held 7 bases outside the gene matches. This CDR3 spans 17 amino acids. Germline lookup yields CDR1 SGHTA and CDR2 FQGNSA. The CDR3 DNA follows: TGTGCCAGCAGAGCGGGACAGGGGTCTCCTGGGGCCAACGTCCTGACTTTC. The encoded protein is CASRAGQGSPGANVLTF.

This clone was found a few times. The CDR3 coding sequence is TGTGCCAGCACCCAGAGGGGTCTAGCGGGGAACACCGGGGAGCTGTTTTTT. Translating it yields CASTQRGLAGNTGELFF. The rearrangement links TRBV7-2 to TRBJ2-2; TRBD2 matches at 8 bases. The length of the CDR3 is 17 residues. Germline trimming cut 7 bases from V and 1 base from J; bases unmatched to any gene: 11. Germline CDR1 and CDR2: SGHTA and FQGNSA.

The V call is TRBV19, the J call TRBJ2-7; 10 positions match TRBD2. Germline loops: CDR1 LNHDA, CDR2 SQIVND (reference sequence). The CDR3 is made up of 15 amino acids. Losses at the gene ends were 3 bases for V and 2 bases for J; bases not matched to a gene: 4. The CDR3 DNA reads as TGTGCCAGTAGTATCACTAGCGGGACAACCTACGAGCAGTACTTC. It is translated as CASSITSGTTYEQYF.

V usage is TRBV7-6 and J usage is TRBJ2-2; 11 nucleotides line up with TRBD2. The V gene's germline CDR1 is SGHVS and CDR2 FNYEAQ. J lost 6 bases, V lost 1 base, and 10 bases had no gene match. This CDR3 has 18 residues. Written as DNA, the CDR3 is TGTGCCAGCAGCTTAGAGGGGGGCCTAGCGGGAGGTGCCGGGGAGCTGTTTTTT. It codes for CASSLEGGLAGGAGELFF.

V gene TRBV21-1 combines with J gene TRBJ2-5; the D call TRBD2 from the table was never checked on the DNA. TRBV21-1 is recorded as a pseudogene. The CDR3 length is 16 residues. CDR3 region: CASSKALRGGGETQYF. For the CDR3, the DNA is TGTGCCAGCAGCAAAGCCCTCCGTGGAGGAGGGGAGACCCAGTACTTC.

The CDR3 nucleotides are TGTGCCAGCTCCTCAACAGGGGTGGATCAGCCCCAGCATTTT. Translating gives CASSSTGVDQPQHF. This chain uses TRBV18 with TRBJ1-5, with TRBD1 matching over 7 bases. V was clipped by 6 bases and J by 5 bases; unmatched bases: 7. The CDR3 has 14 residues. Germline CDR1 is KGHSH and CDR2 is LQKENI.

This chain links TRBV9 with TRBJ2-1; 7 bases are shared with TRBD1. The CDR3 runs 15 residues. The junction had 6 bases not matched to a gene; V was cut back by 2 bases and J by 4 bases. Germline CDR1 and CDR2: SGDLS and YYNGEE. The CDR3 coding sequence is TGTGCCAGCAGCGTCCCCGGCAGGGGGTACAATGAGCAGTTCTTC. Translation: CASSVPGRGYNEQFF.

The chain links TRBV9 to TRBJ1-4, with 8 bases aligning to TRBD1. Germline CDR1 reads SGDLS; CDR2 reads YYNGEE. The CDR3 totals 17 residues. With V trimmed by 4 bases and J by 0 bases, 8 bases remained unmatched. CDR3 bases: TGTGCCAGCAGCTTAGAAGGACAGGGACCAACTAATGAAAAACTGTTTTTT. Encoded protein: CASSLEGQGPTNEKLFF.

The rearrangement uses TRBV27 and TRBJ1-1; 9 bases are shared with TRBD1. The V gene end was trimmed by 3 bases and the J gene end by 5 bases; junction bases not matched to a gene: 4. Germline CDR1 and CDR2: MNHEY and SMNVEV (reference sequence). The CDR3 consists of 14 residues. The DNA for the CDR3 is TGTGCCAGCAGTTTTAACAGGGGGCAGACTGAAGCTTTCTTT. Translation: CASSFNRGQTEAFF.

The count of this clone is one. The chain recombines TRBV5-6 with TRBJ2-7; 8 bases fit TRBD1. The CDR3 spans 17 residues. Germline lookup yields CDR1 SGHDT and CDR2 YYEEEE. Germline trimming cut 2 bases from V and 0 bases from J; bases unmatched to any gene: 10. The CDR3 coding sequence is TGTGCCAGCAGCTTCCTGGGCAGGGGGCCGAGCTCCTACGAGCAGTACTTC. It codes for CASSFLGRGPSSYEQYF.

The chain employs TRBV5-1 and TRBJ1-1; D possibly corresponds to TRBD1 (6 bases). This CDR3 has 16 amino acids. CDR1 SGHRS and CDR2 YFSETQ come from the germline V gene. The V gene lost 1 base and the J gene lost 3 bases, with 16 bases spanning the gap. The CDR3 loop is CASSLSISNRDTEAFF. The CDR3 bases are TGCGCCAGCAGCTTGTCGATAAGTAACAGGGACACTGAAGCTTTCTTT.

CDR3 protein: CATRNARGIYGYTF. In nucleotides, the CDR3 is TGTGCCACCCGTAACGCGCGGGGGATTTATGGCTACACCTTC. The gene calls are TRBV28 and TRBJ1-2; maybe TRBD1 (5 bases). Germline V CDR1 and CDR2: MDHEN, SYDVKM. The V gene lost 10 bases and the J gene lost 5 bases, with 20 bases spanning the gap. CDR3 length equals 14 residues.

This sequence joins TRBV28 and TRBJ2-7; D is possibly TRBD2 (5 bases). V gave up 8 bases and J gave up 4 bases, with 12 bases separating them. Germline CDR1 reads MDHEN; CDR2 reads SYDVKM. The CDR3 sequence is 12 residues long. DNA for the CDR3: TGTGCCAGCCGAGGGTTGTCTTACGAGCAGTACTTC. Translated: CASRGLSYEQYF.

This chain uses TRBV19 with TRBJ2-1; 14 bases map to TRBD2. Germline V gene data show CDR1 as LNHDA and CDR2 as SQIVND (reference sequence). CDR3 length equals 15 residues. The V and J ends lost 5 bases and 7 bases, in that order; junction bases with no gene match: 4. Written as DNA, the CDR3 is TGTGCCAGTAGTTTAGGGACTAGCGGGAGAAATGAGCAGTTCTTC. The encoded protein is CASSLGTSGRNEQFF.

Written as DNA, the CDR3 is TGTGCCAGCAGTTTATTAGGGGCCCAGTACTTC. Amino acid sequence: CASSLLGAQYF. The chain recombines TRBV28 with TRBJ2-5; weak D call: TRBD1 (5 bases). The germline V gene has CDR1 MDHEN and CDR2 SYDVKM. Between the trimmed V and J ends, which lost 1 base and 9 bases, there was a span of 6 bases. CDR3 size: 11 residues.

This clone appeared a single time. V and J are TRBV9 and TRBJ2-3; 8 nucleotides match TRBD2. The ends lost 4 bases at V and 3 bases at J; junction bases unmatched: 10. The CDR3 extends over 16 amino acids. Germline V lookup: CDR1 SGDLS, CDR2 YYNGEE. The CDR3 nucleotides read TGTGCCAGCAGCCCCACGGGGGGGGCCCTTACAGATACGCAGTATTTT. Translated, it gives CASSPTGGALTDTQYF.

This sequence joins TRBV11-3 and TRBJ1-5; D gene uncertain. This CDR3 has 18 residues. CDR1 is SGHNT and CDR2 is YENEEA in the germline V gene. The V end lost 1 base, the J end lost 0 bases, and 16 bases lay between the germline ends. The CDR3 reads CASSLVSLTENSNQPQHF. The CDR3, as DNA: TGTGCCAGCAGCTTAGTTAGCCTGACGGAAAATAGCAATCAGCCCCAGCATTTT.